This section outlines one TCR beta chain sequence together with its context. A much larger clone is a single base away; this may be a read error. The CDR3 is 13 residues long. The germline V gene encodes CDR1 MNHNY and CDR2 SVGAGI (reference sequence). Trimming left V 6 bases short and J 2 bases short, with 9 bases between. CD4+ cell separation produced CD45RA+ naive and CD45RA-negative memory subsets. The data stem from a study of shared clonotypes between healthy human individuals. Study overall: There were three CD4 naive, three CD4 memory, two CD8 naive and one CD8 memory plates per donor.

Per sorted-subset replicate PCR, input was around 200 ng DNA, representing tens of thousands of T cell genomes. Clones were read by immunoSEQ multiplex PCR, and TCRdb kept only the in-frame ones, dropping some. Here the sample spans under 1,100,000 clones, around 74% being singletons. Sample: memory CD4+ T cells sorted from blood. The subset is: CD45RA-negative fraction. This sequence originates from a man aged 18 to 35 in good health. The rearrangement links TRBV6-6 to TRBJ2-3, with D possibly being TRBD1 (6 bases). CDR3 in DNA: TGTGCCAGCAGCCGACAGGCCACAGATACGCAGTATTTT. It yields the protein CASSRQATDTQYF.